The 2 T cell receptor beta chains below were found in one sample sequenced in a study of blood T cell repertoires in COVID-19. Here immunoSEQ multiplex PCR was the method, and the copy in TCRdb shows in-frame clones only, minus some. The table has 200,000 to 250,000 clones, approximately 84% seen once. The sequenced material came from PBMCs or T cells enriched from blood (not recorded which). All receptors derive from a man aged 40-49 years who had recovered from COVID-19.

The table lists this clone with a count of one. The chain combines TRBV2 with TRBJ1-5; tentatively, D is TRBD1 (5 bases). Trimming shortened V by 6 bases and J by 3 bases, and 18 bases separated the two germline ends. The CDR3 spans 16 residues. Germline loops: CDR1 SNHLY, CDR2 FYNNEI. The CDR3 here is CASSFLGLGVNQPQHF. CDR3 in DNA: TGTGCCAGCAGCTTTTTGGGGCTTGGGGTCAATCAGCCCCAGCATTTT.

V and J are TRBV5-1 and TRBJ2-3; TRBD1 might be the D (6 bases). Trimming shortened V by 4 bases and J by 5 bases, and 14 bases separated the two germline ends. The V gene's germline CDR1 is SGHRS and CDR2 YFSETQ. The CDR3 sequence is 14 residues long. The CDR3 here is CASSPGTPQDTQYF. The CDR3 nucleotides read TGCGCCAGCAGCCCCGGGACACCACAAGATACGCAGTATTTT. Variable domain in full (rest from reference TRBV5-1 and TRBJ2-3): KAGVTQTPRYLIKTRGQQVTLSCSPISGHRSVSWYQQTPGQGLQFLFEYFSETQRNKGNFPGRFSGRQFSNSRSEMNVSTLELGDSALYLCASSPGTPQDTQYFGPGTRLTVL.